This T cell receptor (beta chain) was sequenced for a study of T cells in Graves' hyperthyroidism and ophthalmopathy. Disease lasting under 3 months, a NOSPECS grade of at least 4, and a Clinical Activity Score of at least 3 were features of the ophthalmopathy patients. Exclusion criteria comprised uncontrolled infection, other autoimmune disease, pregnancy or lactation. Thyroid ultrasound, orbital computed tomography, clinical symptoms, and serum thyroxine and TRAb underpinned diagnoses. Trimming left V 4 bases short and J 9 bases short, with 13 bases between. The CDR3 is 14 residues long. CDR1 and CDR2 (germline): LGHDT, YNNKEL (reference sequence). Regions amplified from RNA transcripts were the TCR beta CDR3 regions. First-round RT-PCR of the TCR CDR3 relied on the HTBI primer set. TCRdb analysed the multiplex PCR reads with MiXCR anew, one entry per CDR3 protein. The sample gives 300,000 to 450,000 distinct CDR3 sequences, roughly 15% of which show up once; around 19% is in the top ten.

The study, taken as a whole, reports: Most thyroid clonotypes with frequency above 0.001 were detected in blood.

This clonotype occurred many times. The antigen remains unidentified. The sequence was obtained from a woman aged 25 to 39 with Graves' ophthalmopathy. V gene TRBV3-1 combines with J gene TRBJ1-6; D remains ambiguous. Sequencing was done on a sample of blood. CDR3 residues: CASSLLVLGSPLHF. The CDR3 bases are TGTGCCAGCAGCCTTTTAGTTCTTGGTTCACCCCTCCACTTT. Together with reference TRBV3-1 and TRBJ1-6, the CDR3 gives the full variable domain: DTAVSQTPKYLVTQMGNDKSIKCEQNLGHDTMYWYKQDSKKFLKIMFSYNNKELIINETVPNRFSPKSPDKAHLNLHINSLELGDSAVYFCASSLLVLGSPLHFGNGTRLTVT.